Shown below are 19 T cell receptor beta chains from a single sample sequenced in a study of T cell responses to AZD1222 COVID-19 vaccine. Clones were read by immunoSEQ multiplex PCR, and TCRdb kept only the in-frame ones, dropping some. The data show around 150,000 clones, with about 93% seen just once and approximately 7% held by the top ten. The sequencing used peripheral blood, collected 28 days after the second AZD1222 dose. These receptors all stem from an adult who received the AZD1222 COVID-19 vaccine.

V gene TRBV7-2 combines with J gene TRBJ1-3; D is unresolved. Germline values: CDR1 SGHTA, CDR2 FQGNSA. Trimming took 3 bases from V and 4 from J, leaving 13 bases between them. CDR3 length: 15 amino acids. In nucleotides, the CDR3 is TGTGCCAGCAGCTTGGGCAATCTTGTCGGAAACACCATATATTTT. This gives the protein CASSLGNLVGNTIYF. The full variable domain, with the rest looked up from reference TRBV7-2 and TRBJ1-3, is GAGVSQSPSNKVTEKGKDVELRCDPISGHTALYWYRQSLGQGLEFLIYFQGNSAPDKSGLPSDRFSAERTGGSVSTLTIQRTQQEDSAVYLCASSLGNLVGNTIYFGEGSWLTVV.

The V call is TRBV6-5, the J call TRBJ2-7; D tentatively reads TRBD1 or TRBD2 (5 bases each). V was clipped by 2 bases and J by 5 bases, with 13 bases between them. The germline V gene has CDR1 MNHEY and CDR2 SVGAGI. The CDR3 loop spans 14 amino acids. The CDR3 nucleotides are TGTGCCAGCAGTTACACGCAGGGAGTCGACGAGCAGTACTTC. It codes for CASSYTQGVDEQYF.

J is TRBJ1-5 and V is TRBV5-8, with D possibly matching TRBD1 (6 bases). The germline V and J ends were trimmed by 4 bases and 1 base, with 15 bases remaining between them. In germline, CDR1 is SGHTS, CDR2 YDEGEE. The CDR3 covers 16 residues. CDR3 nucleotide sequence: TGTGCCAGCAGCCGGACCACAGGACAGAGCAATCAGCCCCAGCATTTT. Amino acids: CASSRTTGQSNQPQHF.

The CDR3 protein is CSVEVRQGGEQYF. CDR3 nucleotides: TGCAGCGTTGAAGTAAGGCAGGGGGGTGAGCAGTACTTC. The V gene is TRBV29-1, the J gene TRBJ2-7; tentative D call: TRBD1 (7 bases). The V end was cut by 1 base, the J end by 7 bases, with 14 bases between. The CDR3 length is 13 residues. The germline V gene has CDR1 SQVTM and CDR2 ANQGSEA.

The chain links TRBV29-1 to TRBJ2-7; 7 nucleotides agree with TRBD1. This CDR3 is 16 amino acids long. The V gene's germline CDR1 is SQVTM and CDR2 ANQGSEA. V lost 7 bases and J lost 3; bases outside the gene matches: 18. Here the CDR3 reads CSAAGTATSPLYEQYF. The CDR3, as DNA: TGCAGCGCGGCTGGGACAGCTACCTCTCCCCTCTACGAGCAGTACTTC.

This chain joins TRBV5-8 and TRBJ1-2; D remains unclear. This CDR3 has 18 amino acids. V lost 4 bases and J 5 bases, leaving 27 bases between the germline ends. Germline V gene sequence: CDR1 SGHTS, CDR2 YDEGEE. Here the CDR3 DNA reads TGTGCCAGCAGCCATGCTCCCCAAATCGTTTATACATCATATGGCTACACCTTC. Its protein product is CASSHAPQIVYTSYGYTF. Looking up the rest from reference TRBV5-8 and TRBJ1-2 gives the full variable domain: EAGVTQSPTHLIKTRGQQATLRCSPISGHTSVYWYQQALGLGLQFLLWYDEGEERNRGNFPPRFSGRQFPNYSSELNVNALELEDSALYLCASSHAPQIVYTSYGYTFGSGTRLTVV.

CDR3 nucleotides: TGTGCCAGCAGTAAAACCGACAGGGTCGGCGGCTACACCTTC. This sequence encodes CASSKTDRVGGYTF. The chain is built from TRBV6-5 and TRBJ1-2; 7 bases align to TRBD1. The CDR3 loop spans 14 amino acids. Germline assignment: CDR1 MNHEY and CDR2 SVGAGI. J lost 8 bases, V lost 5 bases, and 11 bases had no gene match.

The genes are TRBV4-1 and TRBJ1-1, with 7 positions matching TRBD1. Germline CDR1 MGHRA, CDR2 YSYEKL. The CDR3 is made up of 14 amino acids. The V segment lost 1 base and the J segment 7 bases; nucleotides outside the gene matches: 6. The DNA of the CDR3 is TGCGCCAGCAGCCAAGTGGCAGGGGGAAATGAAGCTTTCTTT. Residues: CASSQVAGGNEAFF.

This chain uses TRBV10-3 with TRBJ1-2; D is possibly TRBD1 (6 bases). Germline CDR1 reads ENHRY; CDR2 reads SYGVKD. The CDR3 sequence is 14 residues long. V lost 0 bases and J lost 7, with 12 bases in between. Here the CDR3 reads CAISESQGAGGYTF. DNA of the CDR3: TGTGCCATCAGTGAGTCACAGGGAGCCGGTGGCTACACCTTC.

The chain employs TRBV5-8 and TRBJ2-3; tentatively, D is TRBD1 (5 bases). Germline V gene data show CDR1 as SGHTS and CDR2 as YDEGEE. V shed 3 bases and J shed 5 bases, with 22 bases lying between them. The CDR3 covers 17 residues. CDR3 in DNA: TGTGCCAGCAGCTCCACCTCGTCAGGCAGGGCAATAGATACGCAGTATTTT. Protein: CASSSTSSGRAIDTQYF.

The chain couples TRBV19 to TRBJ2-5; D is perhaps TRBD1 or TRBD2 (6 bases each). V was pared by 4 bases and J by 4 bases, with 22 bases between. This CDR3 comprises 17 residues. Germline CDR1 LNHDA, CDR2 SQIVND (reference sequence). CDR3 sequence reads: CASSTGAGQMGTETQYF. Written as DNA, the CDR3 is TGTGCCAGTAGTACGGGGGCGGGGCAGATGGGGACAGAGACCCAGTACTTC.

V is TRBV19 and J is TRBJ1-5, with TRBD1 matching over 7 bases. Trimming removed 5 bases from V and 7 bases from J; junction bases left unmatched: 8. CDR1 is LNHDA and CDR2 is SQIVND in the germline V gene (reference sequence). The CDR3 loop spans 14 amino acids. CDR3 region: CASSLTGVGQPQHF. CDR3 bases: TGTGCCAGTAGTCTTACAGGGGTCGGGCAGCCCCAGCATTTT.

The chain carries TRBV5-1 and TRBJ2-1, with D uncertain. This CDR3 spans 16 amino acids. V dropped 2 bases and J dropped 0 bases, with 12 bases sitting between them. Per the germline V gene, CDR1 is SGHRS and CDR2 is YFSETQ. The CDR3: CASSFTVKSSYNEQFF. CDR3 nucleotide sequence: TGCGCCAGCAGCTTTACAGTGAAGAGCTCCTACAATGAGCAGTTCTTC.

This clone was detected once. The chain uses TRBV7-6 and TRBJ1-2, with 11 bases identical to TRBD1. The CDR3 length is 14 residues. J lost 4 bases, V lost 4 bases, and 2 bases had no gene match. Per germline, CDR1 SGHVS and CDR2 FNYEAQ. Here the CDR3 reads CASSSGQGGYGYTF. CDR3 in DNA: TGTGCCAGCAGCTCGGGACAGGGGGGCTATGGCTACACCTTC.

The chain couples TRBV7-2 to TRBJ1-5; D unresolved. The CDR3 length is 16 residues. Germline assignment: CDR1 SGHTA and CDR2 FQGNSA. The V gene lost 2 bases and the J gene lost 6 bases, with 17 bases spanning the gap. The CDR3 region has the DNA TGTGCCAGCAGCTTATTCGACACGACATTCGGTCAGCCCCAGCATTTT. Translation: CASSLFDTTFGQPQHF.

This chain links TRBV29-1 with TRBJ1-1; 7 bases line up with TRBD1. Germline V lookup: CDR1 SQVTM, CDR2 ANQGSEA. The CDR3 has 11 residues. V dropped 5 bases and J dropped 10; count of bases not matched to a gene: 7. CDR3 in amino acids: CSVSEGARAFF. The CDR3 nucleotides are TGCAGCGTTAGTGAGGGGGCGAGAGCTTTCTTT.

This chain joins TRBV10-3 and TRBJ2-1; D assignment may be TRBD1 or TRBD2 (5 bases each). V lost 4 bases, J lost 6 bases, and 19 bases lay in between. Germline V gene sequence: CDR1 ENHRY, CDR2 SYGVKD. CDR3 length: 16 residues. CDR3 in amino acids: CAISGLRGKLVNEQFF. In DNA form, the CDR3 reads TGTGCCATCAGTGGACTTCGGGGCAAACTGGTCAATGAGCAGTTCTTC.

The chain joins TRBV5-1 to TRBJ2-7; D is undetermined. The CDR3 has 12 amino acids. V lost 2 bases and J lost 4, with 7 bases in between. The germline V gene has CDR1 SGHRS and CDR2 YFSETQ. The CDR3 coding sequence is TGCGCCAGCAGCTTCCAACCTTACGAGCAGTACTTC. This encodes CASSFQPYEQYF. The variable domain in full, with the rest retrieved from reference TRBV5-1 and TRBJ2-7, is KAGVTQTPRYLIKTRGQQVTLSCSPISGHRSVSWYQQTPGQGLQFLFEYFSETQRNKGNFPGRFSGRQFSNSRSEMNVSTLELGDSALYLCASSFQPYEQYFGPGTRLTVT.

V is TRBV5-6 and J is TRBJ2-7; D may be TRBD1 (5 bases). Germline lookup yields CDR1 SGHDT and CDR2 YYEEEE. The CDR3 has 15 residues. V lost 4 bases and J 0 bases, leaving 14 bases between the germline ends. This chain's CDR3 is CASSQGPGGSYEQYF. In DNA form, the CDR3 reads TGTGCCAGCAGCCAGGGTCCCGGCGGCTCCTACGAGCAGTACTTC. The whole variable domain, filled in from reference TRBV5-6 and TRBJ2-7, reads DAGVTQSPTHLIKTRGQQVTLRCSPKSGHDTVSWYQQALGQGPQFIFQYYEEEERQRGNFPDRFSGHQFPNYSSELNVNALLLGDSALYLCASSQGPGGSYEQYFGPGTRLTVT.